This TCR beta chain was sequenced in a study of blood T cells in healthy people across ages. Study background: Using template switching, researchers captured about one barcoded beta molecule for each two T cells.

A word on this clonotype: What it binds is unknown.

The study recruited healthy Caucasian donors from Russia who were aged roughly 6 to 90. Broader study findings: The long-lived group displayed more naive CD4+ cells, plus higher diversity, than the aged donors did. Because sorting was not performed, PBMCs prevented conclusive naive versus antigen-experienced comparison.

For the second PCR, which ran for about 6 to 11 cycles, a sample-barcoded 5' primer and a J-beta primer mix were used. Each CDR3 protein is one row after TCRdb ran MiXCR on the 5' RACE reads. The profile covers over a million distinct CDR3 sequences, with almost 60% appearing a single time and over 5% taken by the ten largest. Germline CDR1 reads SGDLS; CDR2 reads YYNGEE. The CDR3 has 14 amino acids. The germline V and J ends were trimmed by 1 base and 3 bases, with 9 bases remaining between them. The receptor was derived from a man aged 18 to 30 in good health. The sequencing input was blood. The chain is built from TRBV9 and TRBJ2-3; maybe TRBD1 (6 bases). The CDR3 nucleotides are TGTGCCAGCAGCGTAACAAGGGGGACAGATACGCAGTATTTT. Encoded protein: CASSVTRGTDTQYF.